One and the same sample provided the 22 T cell receptor beta chains below, sequenced in a study of T cells expressing NK-cell markers. Using the 5' RACE reads, TCRdb records one entry per CDR3 protein without DNA. The table for this sample gives about 8,000 distinct CDR3 sequences. Material: blood T cells: a sorted CD56 or NKG2C T cell subset, CD4+ or CD8+ T cells, or bulk PBMC T cells (not recorded which). Receptors originate from a man younger than 35 in good health.

The chain employs TRBV12-3 or TRBV12-4 and TRBJ2-1; with no DNA, the TCRdb D assignment of TRBD1 cannot be verified. The CDR3 has 15 amino acids. The CDR3 region is CASSFRQGKLDEQFF.

The gene calls are TRBV7-9 and TRBJ1-5. There are 14 residues in the CDR3. Germline V gene lookup returns CDR1 SEHNR and CDR2 FQNEAQ (reference sequence). The CDR3 loop is CASSLAQPGQPQHF.

The chain uses TRBV5-6 and TRBJ1-2; TCRdb's assignment of TRBD1 cannot be checked, as there is no DNA. Germline loops: CDR1 SGHDT, CDR2 YYEEEE. CDR3 size: 13 residues. The CDR3 sequence: CASSFQGSIGYTF.

The gene calls are TRBV11-2 and TRBJ2-1; lacking DNA, the TRBD2 call made by TCRdb goes unchecked. Germline CDR1 reads SGHAT; CDR2 reads FQNNGV. The CDR3 length is 15 residues. CDR3: CASSTLAGRYNEQFF. Using reference TRBV11-2 and TRBJ2-1 for the parts outside the CDR3, the full variable domain is EAGVAQSPRYKIIEKRQSVAFWCNPISGHATLYWYQQILGQGPKLLIQFQNNGVVDDSQLPKDRFSAERLKGVDSTLKIQPAKLEDSAVYLCASSTLAGRYNEQFFGPGTRLTVL.

According to its frequency, this clonotype is medium-sized. CDR3 amino acids: CAISEQLAGQFF. This rearrangement joins TRBV10-3 to TRBJ2-1; absent DNA, TCRdb's TRBD2 call cannot be checked. CDR1 and CDR2 (germline): ENHRY, SYGVKD. This CDR3 spans 12 amino acids.

The chain carries TRBV7-2 and TRBJ2-1. This CDR3 is 14 amino acids long. Germline lookup yields CDR1 SGHTA and CDR2 FQGNSA. CDR3 sequence: CASSLDWTSNEQFF.

This sequence joins TRBV29-1 and TRBJ2-5; TCRdb returns TRBD2, unconfirmable since there is no DNA. This CDR3 is built from 11 residues. Germline-derived CDR1 and CDR2 are SQVTM and ANQGSEA. CDR3 region: CSGGGGETQYF.

The CDR3 sequence: CASSSTGADTQYF. J is TRBJ2-3 and V is TRBV28; TCRdb lists TRBD1, though no DNA is available to test this call. The CDR3 length is 13 residues. The germline V gene has CDR1 MDHEN and CDR2 SYDVKM.

The rearrangement joins TRBV11-2 to TRBJ2-7; TCRdb selects TRBD1, and the lack of DNA leaves this call unchecked. CDR3 length equals 14 residues. The germline V gene has CDR1 SGHAT and CDR2 FQNNGV. This CDR3 reads CASSRQGKGYEQYF.

The chain employs TRBV7-8 and TRBJ2-6; the D call from TCRdb, TRBD1, cannot be confirmed without DNA. Germline CDR1 and CDR2: SGHVS and FQNEAQ. This CDR3 region has 19 residues. CDR3 residues: CASSPDVGTAYSGANVLTF.

The chain carries TRBV12-5 and TRBJ2-1; TCRdb picks TRBD2, but there is no DNA to check that call. The CDR3 totals 18 residues. The V gene's germline CDR1 is LGHNT and CDR2 FRNRAP. The chain's CDR3 is CASGKGLAGFSSYNEQFF.

J is TRBJ2-3 and V is TRBV5-6. CDR1 SGHDT and CDR2 YYEEEE come from the germline V gene. This CDR3 spans 13 amino acids. The CDR3 loop reads CASSLQGPDTQYF.

The chain uses TRBV2 and TRBJ2-1; absent DNA, TCRdb's TRBD1 call cannot be checked. The CDR3 contains 15 residues. Per germline, CDR1 SNHLY and CDR2 FYNNEI. This CDR3 is CASRGPGSSYNEQFF.

This clonotype is deemed medium-sized by its frequency. The rearrangement uses TRBV29-1 and TRBJ2-7; the D call of TRBD2 rests on TCRdb alone, since no DNA is present to check it. CDR1 is SQVTM, CDR2 ANQGSEA, per germline. This CDR3 contains 16 residues. CDR3 residues: CSAVGLARAASYEQYF.

This clonotype counts as medium-sized by frequency. V usage is TRBV6-5 and J usage is TRBJ2-2; TCRdb returns TRBD2, unconfirmable since there is no DNA. CDR1 is MNHEY, CDR2 SVGAGI, per germline. The CDR3 spans 16 residues. Here the CDR3 reads CAMRAAPTLNTGELFF.

This clonotype is labeled medium-sized based on frequency. This rearrangement joins TRBV20-1 to TRBJ1-1; TCRdb returns TRBD1, unconfirmable since there is no DNA. This CDR3 has 16 amino acids. Per the germline V gene, CDR1 is DFQATT and CDR2 is SNEGSKA (reference sequence). The CDR3: CSARRGDRAMNTEAFF.

This sequence joins TRBV9 and TRBJ2-5; TCRdb picks TRBD1, but there is no DNA to check that call. Germline assignment: CDR1 SGDLS and CDR2 YYNGEE. This CDR3 region has 15 residues. The chain's CDR3 is CASSVLPKGGETQYF.

According to its frequency, this clonotype is medium-sized. CDR3 sequence: CASRRWTSGSSYNEQFF. The V gene is TRBV27, the J gene TRBJ2-1; TCRdb's D gene call, TRBD2, goes unchecked for lack of DNA. The germline V gene encodes CDR1 MNHEY and CDR2 SMNVEV (reference sequence). The CDR3 loop spans 17 amino acids.

The chain employs TRBV6-4 and TRBJ2-1; without DNA, the TCRdb call of TRBD2 cannot be checked. There are 15 residues in the CDR3. Germline assignment: CDR1 MRHNA and CDR2 SNTAGT. CDR3 protein: CASSPTSGTYNEQFF.

By frequency, this clonotype registers medium-sized (0.01 to 0.1%). This sequence joins TRBV6-6 and TRBJ2-3. The V gene's germline CDR1 is MNHNY and CDR2 SVGAGI (reference sequence). This CDR3 is built from 12 residues. The CDR3 sequence is CASSQITDTQYF.

V is TRBV7-2 and J is TRBJ1-1; TCRdb calls TRBD1, which cannot be checked without DNA. The germline gives CDR1 SGHTA, CDR2 FQGNSA. CDR3 size: 14 residues. CDR3 region: CASSVRVEATEAFF. The full variable domain, with the rest looked up from reference TRBV7-2 and TRBJ1-1, is GAGVSQSPSNKVTEKGKDVELRCDPISGHTALYWYRQSLGQGLEFLIYFQGNSAPDKSGLPSDRFSAERTGGSVSTLTIQRTQQEDSAVYLCASSVRVEATEAFFGQGTRLTVV.

Considering frequency, this clonotype is medium-sized (0.01 to 0.1%). V and J are TRBV7-9 and TRBJ1-1; the TCRdb D gene call, TRBD1, has no DNA to confirm it. Germline V gene lookup returns CDR1 SEHNR and CDR2 FQNEAQ (reference sequence). The CDR3 consists of 13 residues. The CDR3 sequence is CASSLEGFREAFF.